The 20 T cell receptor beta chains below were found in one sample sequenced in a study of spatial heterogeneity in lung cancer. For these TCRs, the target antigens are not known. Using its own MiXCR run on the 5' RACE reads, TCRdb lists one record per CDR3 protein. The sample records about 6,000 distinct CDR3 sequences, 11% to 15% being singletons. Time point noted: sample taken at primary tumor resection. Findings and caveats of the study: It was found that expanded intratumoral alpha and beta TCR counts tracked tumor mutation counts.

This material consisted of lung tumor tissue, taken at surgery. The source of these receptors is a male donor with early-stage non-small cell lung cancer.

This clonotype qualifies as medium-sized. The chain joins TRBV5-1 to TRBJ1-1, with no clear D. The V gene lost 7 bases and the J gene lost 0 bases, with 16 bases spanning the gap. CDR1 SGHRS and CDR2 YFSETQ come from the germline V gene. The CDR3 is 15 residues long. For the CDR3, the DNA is TGCGCCAGCGGACCGGGCGGAGAGATGAACACTGAAGCTTTCTTT. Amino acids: CASGPGGEMNTEAFF.

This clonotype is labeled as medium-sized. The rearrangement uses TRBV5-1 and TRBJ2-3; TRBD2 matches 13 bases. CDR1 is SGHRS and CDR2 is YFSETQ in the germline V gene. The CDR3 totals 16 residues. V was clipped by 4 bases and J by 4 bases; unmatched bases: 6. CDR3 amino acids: CASSRRTSGSSDTQYF. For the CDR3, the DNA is TGCGCCAGCAGCCGACGGACTAGCGGGAGCTCAGATACGCAGTATTTT.

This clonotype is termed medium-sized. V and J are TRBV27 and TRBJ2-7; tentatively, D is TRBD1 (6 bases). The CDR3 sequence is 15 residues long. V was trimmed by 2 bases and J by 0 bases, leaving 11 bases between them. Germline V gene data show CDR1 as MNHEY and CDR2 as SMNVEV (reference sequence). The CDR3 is CASSLARGLSYEQYF. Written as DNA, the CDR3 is TGTGCCAGCAGTTTAGCCAGGGGCCTCTCCTACGAGCAGTACTTC.

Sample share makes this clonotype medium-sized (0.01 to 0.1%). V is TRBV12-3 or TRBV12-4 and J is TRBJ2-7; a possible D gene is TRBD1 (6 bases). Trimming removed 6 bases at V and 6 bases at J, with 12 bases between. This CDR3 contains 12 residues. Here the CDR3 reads CASSRTDVEQYF. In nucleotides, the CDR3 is TGTGCCAGCAGCAGGACAGACGTCGAGCAGTACTTC.

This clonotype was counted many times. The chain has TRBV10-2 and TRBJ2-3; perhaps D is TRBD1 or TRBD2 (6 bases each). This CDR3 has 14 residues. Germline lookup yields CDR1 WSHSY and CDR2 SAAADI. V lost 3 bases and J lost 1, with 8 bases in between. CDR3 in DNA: TGCGCCAGCAGTGATGGGGGGCGCACAGATACGCAGTATTTT. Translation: CASSDGGRTDTQYF.

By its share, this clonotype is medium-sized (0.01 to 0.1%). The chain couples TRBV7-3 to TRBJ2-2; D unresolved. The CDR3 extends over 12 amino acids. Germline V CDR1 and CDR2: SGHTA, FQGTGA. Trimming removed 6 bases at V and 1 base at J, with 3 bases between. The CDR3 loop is CASRENTGELFF. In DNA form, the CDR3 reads TGTGCCAGCAGGGAGAACACCGGGGAGCTGTTTTTT.

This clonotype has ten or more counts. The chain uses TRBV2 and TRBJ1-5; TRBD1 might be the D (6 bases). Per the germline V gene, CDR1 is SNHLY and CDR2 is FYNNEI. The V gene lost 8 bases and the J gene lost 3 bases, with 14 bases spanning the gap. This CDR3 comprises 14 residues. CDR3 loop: CASGADSPNQPQHF. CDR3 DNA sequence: TGTGCCAGCGGAGCGGACAGTCCCAATCAGCCCCAGCATTTT.

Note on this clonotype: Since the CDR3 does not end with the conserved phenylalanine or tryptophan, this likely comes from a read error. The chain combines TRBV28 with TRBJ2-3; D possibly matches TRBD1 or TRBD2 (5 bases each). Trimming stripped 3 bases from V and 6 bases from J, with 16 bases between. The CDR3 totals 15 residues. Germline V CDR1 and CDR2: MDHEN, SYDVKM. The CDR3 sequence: CASSFRGDDTDTQYS. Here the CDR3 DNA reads TGTGCCAGCAGTTTTAGGGGAGACGACACGGATACGCAGTATTCT.

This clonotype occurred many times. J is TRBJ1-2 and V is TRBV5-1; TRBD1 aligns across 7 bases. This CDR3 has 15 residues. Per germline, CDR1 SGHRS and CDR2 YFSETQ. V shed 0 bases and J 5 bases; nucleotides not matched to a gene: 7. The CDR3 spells CASSLDGQDLYGYTF. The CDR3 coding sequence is TGCGCCAGCAGCTTGGACGGACAGGATCTTTATGGCTACACCTTC.

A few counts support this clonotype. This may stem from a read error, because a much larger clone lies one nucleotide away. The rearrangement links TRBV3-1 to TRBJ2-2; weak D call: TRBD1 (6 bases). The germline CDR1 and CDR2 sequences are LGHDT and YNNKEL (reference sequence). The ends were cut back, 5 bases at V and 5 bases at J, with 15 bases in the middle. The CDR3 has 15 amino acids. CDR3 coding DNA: TGTGCCAGCAGCAGACCAGGGGTCATGACCGGGGAGCTGTTTTTT. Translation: CASSRPGVMTGELFF.

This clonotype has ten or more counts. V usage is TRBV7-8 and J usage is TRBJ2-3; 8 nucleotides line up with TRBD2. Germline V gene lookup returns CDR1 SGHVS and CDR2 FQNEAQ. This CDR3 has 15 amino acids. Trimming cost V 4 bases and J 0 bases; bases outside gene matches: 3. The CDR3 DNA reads TGTGCCAGCAGCTCTAGCGGGCAGAGCACAGATACGCAGTATTTT. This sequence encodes CASSSSGQSTDTQYF.

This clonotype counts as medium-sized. DNA of the CDR3: TGTGCCAGCAGCCAAGATTCCGCGGTACTGGAGCAGTTCTTC. Protein product: CASSQDSAVLEQFF. The chain has TRBV3-1 and TRBJ2-1; D remains unclear. This CDR3 contains 14 residues. With 0 bases removed from V and 10 bases from J, the gap between germline ends came to 13 bases. The germline V gene encodes CDR1 LGHDT and CDR2 YNNKEL (reference sequence).

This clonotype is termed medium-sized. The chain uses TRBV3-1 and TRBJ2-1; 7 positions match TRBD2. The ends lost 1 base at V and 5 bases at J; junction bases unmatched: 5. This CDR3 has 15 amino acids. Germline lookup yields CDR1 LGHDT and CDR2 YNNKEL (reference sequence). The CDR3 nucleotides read TGTGCCAGCAGCCAAGCGGGAGGATCTCACAATGAGCAGTTCTTC. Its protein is CASSQAGGSHNEQFF.

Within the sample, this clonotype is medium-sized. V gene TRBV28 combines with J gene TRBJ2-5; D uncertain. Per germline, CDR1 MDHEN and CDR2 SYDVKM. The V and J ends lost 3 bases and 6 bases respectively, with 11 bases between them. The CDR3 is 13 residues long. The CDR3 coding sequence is TGTGCCAGCAGTTTTTACCAGATAAAGACCCAGTACTTC. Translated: CASSFYQIKTQYF.

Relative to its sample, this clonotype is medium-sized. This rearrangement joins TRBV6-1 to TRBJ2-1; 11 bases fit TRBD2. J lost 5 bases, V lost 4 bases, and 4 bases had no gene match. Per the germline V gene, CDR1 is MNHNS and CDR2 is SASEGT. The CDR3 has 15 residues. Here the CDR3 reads CASSVGLAENNEQFF. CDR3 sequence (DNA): TGTGCCAGCAGTGTGGGACTAGCGGAAAACAATGAGCAGTTCTTC.

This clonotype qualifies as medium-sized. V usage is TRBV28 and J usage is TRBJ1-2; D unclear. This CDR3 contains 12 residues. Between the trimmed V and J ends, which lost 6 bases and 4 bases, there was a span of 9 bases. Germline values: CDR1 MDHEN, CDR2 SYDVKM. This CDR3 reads CASSPFSYGYTF. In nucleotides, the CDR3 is TGTGCCAGCAGCCCGTTTAGCTATGGCTACACCTTC.

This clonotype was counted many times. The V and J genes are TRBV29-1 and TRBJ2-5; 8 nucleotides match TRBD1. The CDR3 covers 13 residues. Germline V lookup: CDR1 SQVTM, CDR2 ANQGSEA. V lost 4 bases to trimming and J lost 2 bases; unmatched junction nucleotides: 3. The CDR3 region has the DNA TGCAGCGTTGCATACAGGGGGCAAGAGACCCAGTACTTC. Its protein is CSVAYRGQETQYF.

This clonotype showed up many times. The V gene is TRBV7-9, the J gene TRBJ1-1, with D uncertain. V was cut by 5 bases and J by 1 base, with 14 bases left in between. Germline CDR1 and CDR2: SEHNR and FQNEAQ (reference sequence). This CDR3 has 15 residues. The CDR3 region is CASSPIWVSNTEAFF. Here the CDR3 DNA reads TGTGCCAGCAGCCCCATATGGGTCTCGAACACTGAAGCTTTCTTT.

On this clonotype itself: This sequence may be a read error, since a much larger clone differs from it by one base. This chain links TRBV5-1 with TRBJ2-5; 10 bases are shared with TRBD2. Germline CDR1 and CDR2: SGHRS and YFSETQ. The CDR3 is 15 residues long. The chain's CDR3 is CAGSWTSGTQETQYF. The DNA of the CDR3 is TGCGCCGGCAGCTGGACTAGCGGCACACAAGAGACCCAGTACTTC. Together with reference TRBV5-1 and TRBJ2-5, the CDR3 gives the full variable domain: KAGVTQTPRYLIKTRGQQVTLSCSPISGHRSVSWYQQTPGQGLQFLFEYFSETQRNKGNFPGRFSGRQFSNSRSEMNVSTLELGDSALYLCAGSWTSGTQETQYFGPGTRLLVL.

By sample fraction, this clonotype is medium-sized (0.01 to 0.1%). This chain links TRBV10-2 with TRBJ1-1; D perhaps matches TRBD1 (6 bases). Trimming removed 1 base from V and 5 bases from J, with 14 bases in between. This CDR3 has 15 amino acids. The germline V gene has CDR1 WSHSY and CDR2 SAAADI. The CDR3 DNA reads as TGCGCCAGCAGTGAGTTTGGGGGCGCGAGAACTGAAGCTTTCTTT. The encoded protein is CASSEFGGARTEAFF.